The 20 T cell receptor beta chains given below trace back to one sample, sequenced in a study of cytomegalovirus exposure and HLA in healthy donors. Use of 60 Vbeta and 13 Jbeta primers characterized the PCR. TCRdb's copy holds only in-frame clones and misses some; the assay was immunoSEQ multiplex PCR. The repertoire table contains 150,000 to 200,000 clones. Sequenced input: PBMCs. The receptors here all came from a man aged 25-45 years in good health and CMV-seronegative.

This chain links TRBV11-3 with TRBJ2-5, with a tentative D call TRBD2 (5 bases). Per germline, CDR1 SGHNT and CDR2 YENEEA. The CDR3 totals 14 residues. The germline V and J ends were trimmed by 6 bases and 2 bases, with 13 bases remaining between them. The chain's CDR3 is CASSSTWTQETQYF. DNA of the CDR3: TGTGCCAGCAGTTCAACGTGGACTCAAGAGACCCAGTACTTC.

The CDR3 DNA reads as TGTGCCAGCAGCTTGAGGAGCGGGAGAGATACGCAGTATTTT. It yields the protein CASSLRSGRDTQYF. This chain joins TRBV5-4 and TRBJ2-3, with 8 bases aligning to TRBD2. This CDR3 has 14 residues. J was trimmed by 5 bases and V by 1 base; bases with no gene match: 3. Germline V gene data show CDR1 as SGHNT and CDR2 as YYREEE (reference sequence).

The genes are TRBV5-5 and TRBJ2-3, with 12 positions matching TRBD1. V was pared by 0 bases and J by 6 bases, with 8 bases of the junction left unmatched. Germline values: CDR1 SGHKS, CDR2 YYEKEE (reference sequence). The CDR3 has 17 residues. The DNA for the CDR3 is TGTGCCAGCAGCTTGGCCGGGACAGGGGGCGCCCCTGATACGCAGTATTTT. This translates into CASSLAGTGGAPDTQYF. The full variable domain, its missing parts supplied by reference TRBV5-5 and TRBJ2-3, is DAGVTQSPTHLIKTRGQQVTLRCSPISGHKSVSWYQQVLGQGPQFIFQYYEKEERGRGNFPDRFSARQFPNYSSELNVNALLLGDSALYLCASSLAGTGGAPDTQYFGPGTRLTVL.

V usage is TRBV27 and J usage is TRBJ2-1; 8 bases align to TRBD1. Unmatched junction bases numbered 4, after V lost 0 bases and J lost 6 bases. CDR1 MNHEY and CDR2 SMNVEV come from the germline V gene (reference sequence). This CDR3 region has 15 residues. The CDR3 DNA is TGTGCCAGCAGTTTATCGGCCAGGGGGCTCAATGAGCAGTTCTTC. Translated, it gives CASSLSARGLNEQFF.

This chain connects TRBV6-1 to TRBJ2-5; 7 bases map to TRBD2. The CDR3 contains 12 residues. After removal of 9 bases from V and 3 bases from J, the junction contained 4 bases not matched to a gene. The germline CDR1 and CDR2 sequences are MNHNS and SASEGT. DNA of the CDR3: TGTGCCAGTAGAACTAGCGAAGAGACCCAGTACTTC. It codes for CASRTSEETQYF.

CDR3 sequence: CATSRDRNSGNTGELFF. In DNA, the CDR3 is TGTGCCACCAGCAGAGATCGAAACTCAGGGAACACCGGGGAGCTGTTTTTT. This chain joins TRBV15 and TRBJ2-2, with D unresolved. The CDR3 totals 17 residues. Germline CDR1 is LNHNV and CDR2 is YYDKDF (reference sequence). Trimming removed 0 bases from V and 1 base from J, with 12 bases in between.

The chain has TRBV6-1 and TRBJ2-1; TRBD2 agrees at 10 bases. J lost 7 bases, V lost 2 bases, and 8 bases had no gene match. Germline values: CDR1 MNHNS, CDR2 SASEGT. The CDR3 sequence is 16 residues long. CDR3 DNA: TGTGCCAGCAGTGAAAGTATAGCGGGAGGTTGGAATGAGCAGTTCTTC. It codes for CASSESIAGGWNEQFF.

The rearrangement links TRBV27 to TRBJ2-1, with 7 bases lining up with TRBD2. Germline trimming cut 9 bases from V and 7 bases from J; bases unmatched to any gene: 6. This CDR3 comprises 12 residues. Germline V CDR1 and CDR2: MNHEY, SMNVEV (reference sequence). CDR3 loop: CASWTSFNEQFF. In DNA form, the CDR3 reads TGTGCCAGTTGGACTAGTTTTAATGAGCAGTTCTTC.

The chain couples TRBV27 to TRBJ2-2; 7 positions match TRBD2. Germline lookup yields CDR1 MNHEY and CDR2 SMNVEV (reference sequence). J lost 4 bases, V lost 6 bases, and 14 bases had no gene match. CDR3 length equals 17 residues. CDR3 region: CASRLVRESYSTGELFF. CDR3 DNA: TGTGCCAGCAGGCTCGTGCGGGAGAGCTACTCCACCGGGGAGCTGTTTTTT.

The genes are TRBV7-9 and TRBJ2-3; D is uncertain. Germline V gives CDR1 SEHNR, CDR2 FQNEAQ (reference sequence). V shed 5 bases and J shed 4 bases, with 13 bases lying between them. The CDR3 is 14 amino acids. In nucleotides, the CDR3 is TGTGCCAGCAGCGCCTCGTTAGTAGCAGATACGCAGTATTTT. Protein sequence: CASSASLVADTQYF.

The J gene is TRBJ1-5, the V gene TRBV6-1, with D perhaps TRBD1 (6 bases). Germline CDR1 reads MNHNS; CDR2 reads SASEGT. Trimming stripped 5 bases from V and 7 bases from J, with 15 bases between. The CDR3 has 14 residues. The CDR3 region has the DNA TGTGCCAGCAGTAGTCAGGGGTCCGAACAGCCCCAGCATTTT. This sequence encodes CASSSQGSEQPQHF.

The chain is built from TRBV5-1 and TRBJ2-5, with 10 bases fitting TRBD1. In germline, CDR1 is SGHRS, CDR2 YFSETQ. CDR3 length: 15 amino acids. The trim removed 2 bases at V and 4 bases at J, leaving 5 bases unmatched. The CDR3 sequence is CASSFATGGGETQYF. The CDR3 DNA reads TGCGCCAGCAGCTTCGCGACAGGGGGCGGAGAGACCCAGTACTTC.

This chain uses TRBV5-1 with TRBJ1-1; 7 nucleotides line up with TRBD1. The germline CDR1 and CDR2 sequences are SGHRS and YFSETQ. The length of the CDR3 is 16 residues. The V and J ends lost 4 bases and 5 bases, in that order; junction bases with no gene match: 14. In DNA, the CDR3 is TGCGCCAGCAGCCGAGGCCCAGACAGGGTGAGAACTGAAGCTTTCTTT. It specifies CASSRGPDRVRTEAFF. The full variable domain, in which reference TRBV5-1 and TRBJ1-1 provide the parts outside the CDR3, is KAGVTQTPRYLIKTRGQQVTLSCSPISGHRSVSWYQQTPGQGLQFLFEYFSETQRNKGNFPGRFSGRQFSNSRSEMNVSTLELGDSALYLCASSRGPDRVRTEAFFGQGTRLTVV.

The chain carries TRBV4-3 and TRBJ1-4; no definite D call. This CDR3 region has 15 residues. CDR1 is LGHNA and CDR2 is YSLEER in the germline V gene. V lost 0 bases and J 4 bases, leaving 9 bases between the germline ends. In DNA, the CDR3 is TGCGCCAGCAGCCAAGATCGAGGTCTTAATGAAAAACTGTTTTTT. Its protein is CASSQDRGLNEKLFF.

V and J are TRBV5-1 and TRBJ2-2; TRBD2 agrees at 13 bases. The J segment lost 1 base and the V segment lost 0 bases, leaving 3 bases of the junction unmatched. Germline V gives CDR1 SGHRS, CDR2 YFSETQ. CDR3 size: 18 residues. Here the CDR3 DNA reads TGCGCCAGCAGCTTGGCAGGGACTAGCGGGAAGAACACCGGGGAGCTGTTTTTT. Amino acid sequence: CASSLAGTSGKNTGELFF.

As DNA, the CDR3 is TGTGCTAGTGGTCCCTCCCCGGGGGGCATCGGGGAGCTGTTTTTT. Amino acids: CASGPSPGGIGELFF. The chain is built from TRBV12-5 and TRBJ2-2; maybe TRBD2 (7 bases). The germline V and J ends were trimmed by 5 bases and 7 bases, with 17 bases remaining between them. The CDR3 extends over 15 amino acids. The V gene's germline CDR1 is LGHNT and CDR2 FRNRAP.

This chain links TRBV13 with TRBJ1-5, with 7 bases matching TRBD1. V gave up 5 bases and J gave up 2 bases; unmatched junction bases: 3. The germline gives CDR1 PRHDT, CDR2 FYEKMQ (reference sequence). The CDR3 sequence is 14 residues long. The CDR3 DNA is TGTGCCAGCAGCCGACAGGGTGGCAATCAGCCCCAGCATTTT. This sequence encodes CASSRQGGNQPQHF.

V usage is TRBV4-3 and J usage is TRBJ2-3; 9 bases fit TRBD2. The CDR3 runs to 17 residues. Germline CDR1 and CDR2: LGHNA and YSLEER. With V trimmed by 1 base and J by 4 bases, 9 bases remained unmatched. The CDR3 DNA reads as TGCGCCAGCAGCCAAGGGGGACCGCGGGAGGGCCCAGATACGCAGTATTTT. The encoded protein is CASSQGGPREGPDTQYF.

The V call is TRBV12-5, the J call TRBJ2-1, with TRBD2 identical over 7 bases. The CDR3 consists of 16 residues. V shed 1 base and J 6 bases; nucleotides not matched to a gene: 9. CDR1 and CDR2 (germline): LGHNT, FRNRAP. CDR3 protein: CASGLATSVGANEQFF. CDR3 sequence (DNA): TGTGCTAGTGGTTTGGCCACTAGCGTAGGGGCCAATGAGCAGTTCTTC.

The J gene is TRBJ1-1, the V gene TRBV19; 7 nucleotides agree with TRBD1. The CDR3 covers 13 residues. The germline V gene has CDR1 LNHDA and CDR2 SQIVND (reference sequence). Trimming removed 9 bases from V and 0 bases from J; junction bases left unmatched: 4. The CDR3 here is CASQTGLNTEAFF. CDR3 nucleotides: TGTGCCAGCCAGACAGGGTTGAACACTGAAGCTTTCTTT.